This is a list of T cell receptor beta chains from one sample in a study of radiation and T cells in renal cell carcinoma. Profiling relied on immunoSEQ multiplex PCR, and the TCRdb table lists in-frame clones only, not all of them. The sample carries around 140,000 clones, 70% to 90% recorded once. Sample: blood, taken from a patient whose treatment included radiotherapy and nephrectomy. These receptor sequences come from a woman aged 50 to 60 with renal cell carcinoma. The CDR3 runs from the conserved cysteine through the conserved F or W. The D gene is left open where the match is weak. Some rows have no size entry. The others give once, few or many, or a class for an expanded clone.

clone_size: NA
j_call: TRBJ1-1
v_call: TRBV5-6
d_call: NA
cdr3_nt: TGTGCCAGCAGCCTTCCGGACGGGAACACTGAAGCTTTCTTT
cdr3_aa: CASSLPDGNTEAFF

clone_size: NA
j_call: TRBJ1-2
v_call: TRBV6-5
d_call: NA
cdr3_nt: TGTGCCAGCAGTTCTAGAAGACCGAAGCTAGGGTATGGCTACACCTTC
cdr3_aa: CASSSRRPKLGYGYTF

clone_size: NA
j_call: TRBJ1-4
v_call: TRBV5-1
d_call: TRBD1
cdr3_nt: TGCGCCAGCAGCTTGGAGGGACAGGGTAATGAAAAACTGTTTTTT
cdr3_aa: CASSLEGQGNEKLFF

clone_size: NA
j_call: TRBJ2-1
v_call: TRBV28
d_call: TRBD2
cdr3_nt: TGTGCCAGCACGACGGGGAGGGTTGTCTACAATGAGCAGTTCTTC
cdr3_aa: CASTTGRVVYNEQFF

clone_size: NA
j_call: TRBJ2-5
v_call: TRBV4-2
d_call: TRBD1
cdr3_nt: TGTGCCAGCAGCCAAGGAGACAGGGGTCGTTCCCAAGAGACCCAGTACTTC
cdr3_aa: CASSQGDRGRSQETQYF

clone_size: few
j_call: TRBJ1-5
v_call: TRBV27
d_call: TRBD1
cdr3_nt: TGTGCCAGCAGGCCGGACAGGGGAGATAGGGGCAATCAGCCCCAGCATTTT
cdr3_aa: CASRPDRGDRGNQPQHF

clone_size: NA
j_call: TRBJ1-1
v_call: TRBV27
d_call: NA
cdr3_nt: TGTGCCAGCAGTTTACGGGTCGAGGATGGCACTGAAGCTTTCTTT
cdr3_aa: CASSLRVEDGTEAFF

clone_size: NA
j_call: TRBJ1-1
v_call: TRBV18
d_call: NA
cdr3_nt: TGTGCCAGCTCACCAAATGGACAGACTGAAGCTTTCTTT
cdr3_aa: CASSPNGQTEAFF

clone_size: NA
j_call: TRBJ1-1
v_call: TRBV27
d_call: NA
cdr3_nt: TGTGCCAGCAGACCGACCCGTTACACTGAAGCTTTCTTT
cdr3_aa: CASRPTRYTEAFF

clone_size: NA
j_call: TRBJ1-5
v_call: TRBV5-6
d_call: NA
cdr3_nt: TGTGCCAGCAGCCCACAAACAGGGTTAAATCAGCCCCAGCATTTT
cdr3_aa: CASSPQTGLNQPQHF

clone_size: NA
j_call: TRBJ1-4
v_call: TRBV4-2
d_call: NA
cdr3_nt: TGTGCCAGCAGCCAAGCAGGGGCAACTAATGAAAAACTGTTTTTT
cdr3_aa: CASSQAGATNEKLFF

clone_size: NA
j_call: TRBJ1-4
v_call: TRBV5-6
d_call: TRBD1
cdr3_nt: TGTGCCAGCAGCGGGAGACAGGGCCGTAATGAAAAACTGTTTTTT
cdr3_aa: CASSGRQGRNEKLFF

clone_size: NA
j_call: TRBJ1-4
v_call: TRBV21-1
d_call: NA
cdr3_nt: TGTGCCAGCAGCAACCGAAGGGGAAAATTGACAACTAATGAAAAACTGTTTTTT
cdr3_aa: CASSNRRGKLTTNEKLFF

clone_size: NA
j_call: TRBJ2-7
v_call: TRBV5-4
d_call: TRBD1
cdr3_nt: TGTGCCAGCAGCGGGGGGACAGGCAATTACGAGCAGTACTTC
cdr3_aa: CASSGGTGNYEQYF

clone_size: NA
j_call: TRBJ1-5
v_call: TRBV28
d_call: NA
cdr3_nt: TGTGCCAGCAGTCCGGGGAACACAGGCGGCAATCAGCCCCAGCATTTT
cdr3_aa: CASSPGNTGGNQPQHF

clone_size: NA
j_call: TRBJ1-4
v_call: TRBV5-1
d_call: NA
cdr3_nt: TGCGCCAGCAGCGGGACGGGGGAAAAACTGTTTTTT
cdr3_aa: CASSGTGEKLFF

clone_size: NA
j_call: TRBJ2-1
v_call: TRBV7-2
d_call: TRBD2
cdr3_nt: TGTGCCAGCAGTTACACTAGCGGCGTTTTATACAATGAGCAGTTCTTC
cdr3_aa: CASSYTSGVLYNEQFF

clone_size: NA
j_call: TRBJ2-2
v_call: TRBV5-6
d_call: NA
cdr3_nt: TGTGCCAGCAGCTTGTTGGCTGACACCGGGGAGCTGTTTTTT
cdr3_aa: CASSLLADTGELFF

clone_size: NA
j_call: TRBJ1-2
v_call: TRBV7-8
d_call: NA
cdr3_nt: TGTGCCAGCAGCCCCATACAGGGATGGGATGGCTACACCTTC
cdr3_aa: CASSPIQGWDGYTF